The rows below give T cell receptor beta chains drawn from one sample of a study of T cell responses to AZD1222 COVID-19 vaccine. Profiled with immunoSEQ multiplex PCR; TCRdb holds only in-frame clones, not every one. The profile covers 130,000 or so clones, with roughly nine tenths appearing a single time and over 8% taken by the ten largest. This material consisted of peripheral blood, taken 28 days after the second AZD1222 dose. The receptors come from an adult who received the AZD1222 COVID-19 vaccine. CDR3s include the opening cysteine and the closing phenylalanine or tryptophan. A D gene is named only where the DNA matches it firmly. Only some rows state a clone size, as once, few, many or a class for expanded clones.

V gene: TRBV29-1; D gene: TRBD1; clone size: .; J gene: TRBJ1-1; CDR3 protein: CSGTGMNTEAFF; CDR3 DNA: TGCAGCGGGACAGGGATGAACACTGAAGCTTTCTTT
V gene: TRBV6-5; D gene: TRBD1; clone size: .; J gene: TRBJ1-2; CDR3 protein: CASSRAGGGYTF; CDR3 DNA: TGTGCCAGCAGCAGAGCAGGGGGCGGCTACACCTTC
V gene: TRBV2; D gene: TRBD2; clone size: .; J gene: TRBJ2-5; CDR3 protein: CASSLIGLAGGIGETQYF; CDR3 DNA: TGTGCCAGCAGTTTGATTGGACTAGCGGGGGGGATAGGAGAGACCCAGTACTTC
V gene: TRBV24-1; D gene: .; clone size: .; J gene: TRBJ1-3; CDR3 protein: CATSDTGTSGNTIYF; CDR3 DNA: TGTGCCACCAGTGACACCGGGACCTCTGGAAACACCATATATTTT
V gene: TRBV2; D gene: TRBD1; clone size: .; J gene: TRBJ1-2; CDR3 protein: CASSAPGQGGNGYTF; CDR3 DNA: TGTGCCAGCAGTGCCCCAGGACAGGGAGGAAATGGCTACACCTTC
V gene: TRBV11-2; D gene: .; clone size: few; J gene: TRBJ2-7; CDR3 protein: CASSPTGYEQYF; CDR3 DNA: TGTGCCAGCAGCCCGACGGGGTACGAGCAGTACTTC
V gene: TRBV7-9; D gene: .; clone size: .; J gene: TRBJ1-3; CDR3 protein: CASSLGTGNTIYF; CDR3 DNA: TGTGCCAGCAGCCTCGGGACTGGAAACACCATATATTTT
V gene: TRBV6-5; D gene: .; clone size: .; J gene: TRBJ1-5; CDR3 protein: CASSYSRVSRDQPQHF; CDR3 DNA: TGTGCCAGCAGTTACTCGAGAGTCTCGAGGGATCAGCCCCAGCATTTT
V gene: TRBV6-1; D gene: .; clone size: .; J gene: TRBJ1-4; CDR3 protein: CASSEGGYASPLGQLFF; CDR3 DNA: TGTGCCAGCAGCGAAGGGGGGTATGCCTCCCCTCTGGGGCAACTGTTTTTT
V gene: TRBV20-1; D gene: TRBD1; clone size: .; J gene: TRBJ1-5; CDR3 protein: CSASGDRFNQPQHF; CDR3 DNA: TGCAGTGCTAGTGGGGACAGGTTCAATCAGCCCCAGCATTTT
V gene: TRBV2; D gene: .; clone size: once; J gene: TRBJ1-2; CDR3 protein: CASTPDSGYGYTF; CDR3 DNA: TGTGCCAGCACGCCGGACAGCGGCTATGGCTACACCTTC
V gene: TRBV18; D gene: .; clone size: .; J gene: TRBJ1-1; CDR3 protein: CASSDGQNTEAFF; CDR3 DNA: TGTGCCAGCTCAGATGGACAGAACACTGAAGCTTTCTTT
V gene: TRBV4-1; D gene: .; clone size: .; J gene: TRBJ1-5; CDR3 protein: CASSQDLGRNQPQHF; CDR3 DNA: TGCGCCAGCAGCCAAGATTTGGGGCGCAATCAGCCCCAGCATTTT
V gene: TRBV30; D gene: .; clone size: .; J gene: TRBJ1-2; CDR3 protein: CAWSQLGNLYGYTF; CDR3 DNA: TGTGCCTGGAGTCAATTAGGGAATCTCTATGGCTACACCTTC
V gene: TRBV7-8; D gene: TRBD1; clone size: .; J gene: TRBJ1-3; CDR3 protein: CASSLAPQGASGNTIYF; CDR3 DNA: TGTGCCAGCAGCTTAGCCCCTCAGGGGGCCTCTGGAAACACCATATATTTT
V gene: TRBV6-5; D gene: TRBD1; clone size: .; J gene: TRBJ1-1; CDR3 protein: CASKTGARAFF; CDR3 DNA: TGTGCCAGCAAAACAGGGGCGAGAGCTTTCTTT
V gene: TRBV4-1; D gene: TRBD1; clone size: .; J gene: TRBJ1-1; CDR3 protein: CASSQVRQGAGTEAFF; CDR3 DNA: TGCGCCAGCAGCCAAGTCCGACAGGGGGCGGGCACTGAAGCTTTCTTT
V gene: TRBV6-5; D gene: .; clone size: .; J gene: TRBJ1-1; CDR3 protein: CASSNTEAFF; CDR3 DNA: TGTGCCAGCAGCAACACTGAAGCTTTCTTT
V gene: TRBV2; D gene: TRBD1; clone size: once; J gene: TRBJ2-7; CDR3 protein: CASRGTGSSYEQYF; CDR3 DNA: TGTGCCAGCCGCGGGACAGGAAGCTCCTACGAGCAGTACTTC
V gene: TRBV7-2; D gene: TRBD1; clone size: few; J gene: TRBJ1-4; CDR3 protein: CASSYQGANEKLFF; CDR3 DNA: TGTGCCAGCAGCTATCAGGGGGCTAATGAAAAACTGTTTTTT
V gene: TRBV19; D gene: TRBD2; clone size: .; J gene: TRBJ2-1; CDR3 protein: CASSIGRAGAYNEQFF; CDR3 DNA: TGTGCCAGTAGTATAGGCCGGGCGGGGGCCTACAATGAGCAGTTCTTC
V gene: TRBV18; D gene: .; clone size: .; J gene: TRBJ2-5; CDR3 protein: CASSPPQQETQYF; CDR3 DNA: TGTGCCAGCTCACCACCACAACAAGAGACCCAGTACTTC
V gene: TRBV5-5; D gene: TRBD1; clone size: .; J gene: TRBJ2-2; CDR3 protein: CASSQPGQLTGELFF; CDR3 DNA: TGTGCCAGCAGCCAACCGGGACAGCTGACCGGGGAGCTGTTTTTT
V gene: TRBV5-4; D gene: .; clone size: .; J gene: TRBJ1-6; CDR3 protein: CASSLDSLNSPLHF; CDR3 DNA: TGTGCCAGCAGCTTGGACAGTCTTAATTCACCCCTCCACTTT
V gene: TRBV10-1; D gene: TRBD1; clone size: few; J gene: TRBJ1-1; CDR3 protein: CASSEAGTGGLNTEAFF; CDR3 DNA: TGCGCCAGCAGTGAGGCCGGGACAGGGGGGCTGAACACTGAAGCTTTCTTT
V gene: TRBV5-1; D gene: .; clone size: .; J gene: TRBJ2-1; CDR3 protein: CASSLGYYNEQFF; CDR3 DNA: TGCGCCAGCAGCTTGGGCTATTACAATGAGCAGTTCTTC
V gene: TRBV25-1; D gene: .; clone size: .; J gene: TRBJ1-1; CDR3 protein: CASRTRGRGNTEAFF; CDR3 DNA: TGTGCCAGCAGGACCAGGGGACGCGGGAACACTGAAGCTTTCTTT
V gene: TRBV30; D gene: .; clone size: .; J gene: TRBJ1-3; CDR3 protein: CAWSVAGNSGNTIYF; CDR3 DNA: TGTGCCTGGAGTGTGGCGGGAAACTCTGGAAACACCATATATTTT
V gene: TRBV5-4; D gene: TRBD2; clone size: .; J gene: TRBJ2-4; CDR3 protein: CASTKGLAGRDIQYF; CDR3 DNA: TGTGCCAGCACCAAAGGACTAGCGGGGAGGGACATTCAGTACTTC
V gene: TRBV2; D gene: .; clone size: .; J gene: TRBJ1-2; CDR3 protein: CASINNQGSANYGYTF; CDR3 DNA: TGTGCCAGCATAAACAACCAGGGATCAGCTAACTATGGCTACACCTTC
V gene: TRBV7-2; D gene: TRBD2; clone size: .; J gene: TRBJ2-5; CDR3 protein: CASSWVVGGREETQYF; CDR3 DNA: TGTGCCAGCAGCTGGGTAGTTGGCGGGAGGGAGGAGACCCAGTACTTC
V gene: TRBV4-2; D gene: TRBD1; clone size: .; J gene: TRBJ2-7; CDR3 protein: CASSQRDRGHEQYF; CDR3 DNA: TGTGCCAGCAGCCAACGGGACAGGGGCCACGAGCAGTACTTC
V gene: TRBV5-1; D gene: TRBD2; clone size: .; J gene: TRBJ2-1; CDR3 protein: CASRTSGSSYNEQFF; CDR3 DNA: TGCGCCAGCAGAACTAGCGGGAGTTCCTACAATGAGCAGTTCTTC
V gene: TRBV7-2; D gene: TRBD1; clone size: .; J gene: TRBJ1-6; CDR3 protein: CASSLQGAGNSPLHF; CDR3 DNA: TGTGCCAGCAGCTTACAGGGGGCGGGGAATTCACCCCTCCACTTT
V gene: TRBV25-1; D gene: .; clone size: .; J gene: TRBJ2-1; CDR3 protein: CASSEPGGTYNEQFF; CDR3 DNA: TGTGCCAGCAGTGAACCTGGGGGCACCTACAATGAGCAGTTCTTC
V gene: TRBV5-5; D gene: .; clone size: .; J gene: TRBJ2-7; CDR3 protein: CASSYHYEQYF; CDR3 DNA: TGTGCCAGCAGCTACCACTACGAGCAGTACTTC
V gene: TRBV7-9; D gene: .; clone size: .; J gene: TRBJ1-1; CDR3 protein: CASSYNPVMNTEAFF; CDR3 DNA: TGTGCCAGCAGCTATAACCCAGTTATGAACACTGAAGCTTTCTTT
V gene: TRBV11-3; D gene: TRBD2; clone size: .; J gene: TRBJ2-7; CDR3 protein: CASSETSGGEEYF; CDR3 DNA: TGTGCCAGCAGCGAGACTAGCGGGGGGGAAGAGTACTTC
V gene: TRBV19; D gene: .; clone size: .; J gene: TRBJ1-3; CDR3 protein: CASSITGNSGNTIYF; CDR3 DNA: TGTGCCAGTAGTATAACCGGGAACTCTGGAAACACCATATATTTT
V gene: TRBV6-2/TRBV6-3; D gene: TRBD1; clone size: .; J gene: TRBJ1-1; CDR3 protein: CASSSQGLQNTEAFF; CDR3 DNA: TGTGCCAGCAGCTCACAGGGGCTCCAGAACACTGAAGCTTTCTTT
V gene: TRBV21-1; D gene: .; clone size: .; J gene: TRBJ1-5; CDR3 protein: CASSKGGRGHQPQHF; CDR3 DNA: TGTGCCAGCAGCAAAGGCGGCAGGGGGCATCAGCCCCAGCATTTT
V gene: TRBV7-9; D gene: .; clone size: .; J gene: TRBJ1-3; CDR3 protein: CASSSGTRSGNTIYF; CDR3 DNA: TGTGCCAGCAGCTCCGGGACACGCTCTGGAAACACCATATATTTT
V gene: TRBV2; D gene: TRBD2; clone size: .; J gene: TRBJ2-3; CDR3 protein: CASSDLAGDTQYF; CDR3 DNA: TGTGCCAGCAGTGATCTAGCGGGAGATACGCAGTATTTT
V gene: TRBV7-6; D gene: .; clone size: .; J gene: TRBJ2-1; CDR3 protein: CASSRTGTPNNEQFF; CDR3 DNA: TGTGCCAGCAGCCGCACCGGGACTCCGAACAATGAGCAGTTCTTC
V gene: TRBV5-1; D gene: .; clone size: .; J gene: TRBJ2-2; CDR3 protein: CASSSVPTGELFF; CDR3 DNA: TGCGCCAGCAGCTCAGTACCCACCGGGGAGCTGTTTTTT
V gene: TRBV7-9; D gene: .; clone size: .; J gene: TRBJ2-2; CDR3 protein: CASSLDWGTGELFF; CDR3 DNA: TGTGCCAGCAGCTTAGACTGGGGCACCGGGGAGCTGTTTTTT
V gene: TRBV2; D gene: .; clone size: .; J gene: TRBJ1-1; CDR3 protein: CASRPPGTAYGVAEAFF; CDR3 DNA: TGTGCCAGCAGGCCCCCGGGGACCGCCTACGGTGTCGCTGAAGCTTTCTTT
V gene: TRBV7-2; D gene: .; clone size: .; J gene: TRBJ2-5; CDR3 protein: CASSLGEIETQYF; CDR3 DNA: TGTGCCAGCAGCCTAGGTGAAATAGAGACCCAGTACTTC
V gene: TRBV5-6; D gene: .; clone size: .; J gene: TRBJ1-4; CDR3 protein: CASSLGPNRLNEKLFF; CDR3 DNA: TGTGCCAGCAGCTTGGGACCCAACAGGTTAAATGAAAAACTGTTTTTT
V gene: TRBV3-1/TRBV3-2; D gene: .; clone size: .; J gene: TRBJ1-1; CDR3 protein: CASSQAPDSMNTEAFF; CDR3 DNA: TGTGCCAGCAGCCAGGCTCCGGACAGCATGAACACTGAAGCTTTCTTT
V gene: TRBV30; D gene: .; clone size: .; J gene: TRBJ2-5; CDR3 protein: CAWSPGSGETQYF; CDR3 DNA: TGTGCCTGGAGTCCCGGGTCTGGAGAGACCCAGTACTTC
V gene: TRBV6-5; D gene: .; clone size: few; J gene: TRBJ1-2; CDR3 protein: CASSPTWKDAGYTF; CDR3 DNA: TGTGCCAGCAGCCCAACTTGGAAGGATGCTGGCTACACCTTC